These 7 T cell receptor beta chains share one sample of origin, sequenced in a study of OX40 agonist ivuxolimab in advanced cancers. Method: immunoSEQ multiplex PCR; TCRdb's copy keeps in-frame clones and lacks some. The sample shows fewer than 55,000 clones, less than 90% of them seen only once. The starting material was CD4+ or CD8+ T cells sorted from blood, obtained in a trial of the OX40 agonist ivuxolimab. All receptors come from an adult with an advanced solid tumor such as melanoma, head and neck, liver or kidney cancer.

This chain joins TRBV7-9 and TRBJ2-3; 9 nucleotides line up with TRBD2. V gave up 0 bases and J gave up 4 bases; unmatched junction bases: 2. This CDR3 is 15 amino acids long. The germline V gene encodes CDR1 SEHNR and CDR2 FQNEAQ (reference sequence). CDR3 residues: CASSLAGGRADTQYF. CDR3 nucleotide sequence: TGTGCCAGCAGCTTAGCCGGCGGGAGGGCAGATACGCAGTATTTT.

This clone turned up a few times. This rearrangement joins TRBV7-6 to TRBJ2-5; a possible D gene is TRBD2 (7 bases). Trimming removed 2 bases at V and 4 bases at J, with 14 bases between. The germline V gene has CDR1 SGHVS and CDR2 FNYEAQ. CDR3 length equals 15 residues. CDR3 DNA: TGTGCCAGCAGCTTAAGCGGACAGCGGGGAGAGACCCAGTACTTC. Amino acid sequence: CASSLSGQRGETQYF.

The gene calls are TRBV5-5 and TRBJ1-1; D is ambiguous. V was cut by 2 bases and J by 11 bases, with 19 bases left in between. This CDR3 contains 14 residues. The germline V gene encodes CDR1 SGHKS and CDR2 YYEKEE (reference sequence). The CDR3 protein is CASSFVTNNGVAFF. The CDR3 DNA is TGTGCCAGCAGCTTTGTGACGAACAACGGGGTGGCTTTCTTT.

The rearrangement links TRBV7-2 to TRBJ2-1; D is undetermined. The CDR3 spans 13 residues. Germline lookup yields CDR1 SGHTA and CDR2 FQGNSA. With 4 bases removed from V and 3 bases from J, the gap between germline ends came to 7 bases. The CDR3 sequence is CASSSSHYNEQFF. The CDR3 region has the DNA TGTGCCAGCAGCTCCTCTCACTACAATGAGCAGTTCTTC.

CDR3 coding DNA: TGTGCCAGCAGCAGACGAAACAGGGGCGCGGCGAACACTGAAGCTTTCTTT. It yields the protein CASSRRNRGAANTEAFF. This sequence joins TRBV5-6 and TRBJ1-1; 7 positions match TRBD1. In germline, CDR1 is SGHDT, CDR2 YYEEEE. The CDR3 is 17 residues long. Losses at the gene ends were 4 bases for V and 1 base for J; bases not matched to a gene: 13.

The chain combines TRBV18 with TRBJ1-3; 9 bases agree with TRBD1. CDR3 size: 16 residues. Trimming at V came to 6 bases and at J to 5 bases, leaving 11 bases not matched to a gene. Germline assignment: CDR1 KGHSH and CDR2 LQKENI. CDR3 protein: CASSLGQGNLRNTIYF. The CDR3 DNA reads TGTGCCAGCTCGCTGGGACAGGGAAATCTGAGAAACACCATATATTTT.

The CDR3 protein is CASSLLGTGNDEQYF. As DNA, the CDR3 is TGTGCCAGCAGTTTATTAGGGACAGGGAACGACGAGCAGTACTTC. V gene TRBV27 combines with J gene TRBJ2-7; 9 bases fit TRBD1. Unmatched junction bases numbered 6, after V lost 1 base and J lost 5 bases. CDR3 length: 15 residues. From germline, CDR1 is MNHEY and CDR2 SMNVEV (reference sequence).